Shown below are 26 T cell receptor beta chains from a single sample sequenced in a study of T cells after yellow fever vaccination. MiXCR, run by TCRdb on the 5' RACE reads, gives a single entry per CDR3 protein. The table records around 300,000 distinct CDR3 sequences, about 4% of them present only once. Here the sequenced sample was PBMCs, taken 5 days after the yellow fever booster vaccination. These receptor sequences come from a man in his late teens or twenties who received the YFV17D yellow fever vaccine.

This rearrangement joins TRBV10-3 to TRBJ1-1; D remains ambiguous. The V end lost 0 bases, the J end lost 11 bases, and 19 bases lay between the germline ends. The CDR3 covers 15 residues. Germline loops: CDR1 ENHRY, CDR2 SYGVKD. This CDR3 is CAISESPERAGMAFF. CDR3 DNA sequence: TGTGCCATCAGTGAGTCGCCAGAGAGAGCTGGGATGGCTTTCTTT.

This clonotype was seen repeatedly, ten times or more. This rearrangement joins TRBV19 to TRBJ1-6; no clear D gene. This CDR3 spans 14 amino acids. V was cut by 3 bases and J by 4 bases, with 7 bases left in between. Germline V gives CDR1 LNHDA, CDR2 SQIVND (reference sequence). As DNA, the CDR3 is TGTGCCAGTAGTATTCGCCCGTATAATTCACCCCTCCACTTT. Translating it yields CASSIRPYNSPLHF.

This chain uses TRBV3-1 with TRBJ2-7, with no clear D. V lost 5 bases, J lost 0 bases, and 5 bases lay in between. The CDR3 length is 12 residues. CDR1 and CDR2 (germline): LGHDT, YNNKEL (reference sequence). The CDR3 reads CASSSYSYEQYF. CDR3 in DNA: TGTGCCAGCAGCTCTTACTCCTACGAGCAGTACTTC.

The chain's CDR3 is CASGYGTDLNQPQHF. The CDR3 coding sequence is TGTGCCAGCGGCTACGGGACAGACTTAAATCAGCCCCAGCATTTT. V and J are TRBV3-1 and TRBJ1-5; 7 nucleotides line up with TRBD1. V was clipped by 8 bases and J by 4 bases; unmatched bases: 11. Per the germline V gene, CDR1 is LGHDT and CDR2 is YNNKEL (reference sequence). The CDR3 extends over 15 amino acids.

This clonotype was counted at least ten times. V usage is TRBV2 and J usage is TRBJ1-2; D gene unclear. CDR3 size: 13 residues. CDR1 and CDR2 from the germline V gene are SNHLY and FYNNEI. The V gene lost 3 bases and the J gene lost 8 bases, with 13 bases spanning the gap. CDR3 coding DNA: TGTGCCAGCAGTGAGGGGAGGGAGAAAGGCTACACCTTC. This codes for CASSEGREKGYTF.

The rearrangement links TRBV7-8 to TRBJ1-1; TRBD1 matches 7 bases. Germline CDR1 SGHVS, CDR2 FQNEAQ. Losses at the gene ends were 5 bases for V and 0 bases for J; bases not matched to a gene: 9. The CDR3 covers 16 residues. CDR3 bases: TGTGCCAGCAGCCCCCGGGACAGCAACATGAACACTGAAGCTTTCTTT. It translates to CASSPRDSNMNTEAFF.

This clonotype turned up a few times. The V call is TRBV6-2 or TRBV6-3, the J call TRBJ1-5; D unresolved. Between the trimmed V and J ends, which lost 7 bases and 4 bases, there was a span of 11 bases. Germline CDR1 is MNHEY and CDR2 is SVGEGT. This CDR3 contains 13 residues. In DNA, the CDR3 is TGTGCCAGCACCCAGAGCCTAAATCAGCCCCAGCATTTT. Translation gives CASTQSLNQPQHF.

This clonotype has a handful of counts. This may come from a read error, since a much larger clone is one base off. This sequence joins TRBV7-2 and TRBJ2-7, with D unclear. CDR1 and CDR2 from the germline V gene are SGHTA and FQGNSA. The length of the CDR3 is 12 residues. DNA of the CDR3: TGTGCCTGCAGCTCGAGCTCCTACGAGCAGTACGTC. This sequence encodes CACSSSSYEQYV.

This clonotype showed up many times. The CDR3 sequence is CASSLTGLGETQYF. Written as DNA, the CDR3 is TGTGCCAGCAGCTTAACAGGGCTAGGGGAGACCCAGTACTTC. The chain recombines TRBV7-3 with TRBJ2-5; D is undetermined. This CDR3 spans 14 amino acids. V dropped 0 bases and J dropped 5 bases, with 10 bases sitting between them. Germline-derived CDR1 and CDR2 are SGHTA and FQGTGA.

The chain is built from TRBV4-1 and TRBJ1-4; D is possibly TRBD1 (5 bases). V was clipped by 0 bases and J by 5 bases, with 16 bases between them. The length of the CDR3 is 17 residues. Germline-derived CDR1 and CDR2 are MGHRA and YSYEKL. The CDR3: CASSQEGTRRRNEKLFF. The CDR3 DNA is TGCGCCAGCAGCCAAGAAGGGACGAGACGGAGAAATGAAAAACTGTTTTTT.

V gene TRBV12-5 combines with J gene TRBJ2-5, with D uncertain. In germline, CDR1 is LGHNT, CDR2 FRNRAP. V was pared by 3 bases and J by 3 bases, with 8 bases between. CDR3 length equals 13 residues. The CDR3 nucleotides are TGTGCTAGTGGTTTTGTTGGGGAAGAGACCCAGTACTTC. Protein: CASGFVGEETQYF.

This clonotype was seen a handful of times. V usage is TRBV2 and J usage is TRBJ1-3; possible D gene TRBD1, 5 bases. The CDR3 has 14 residues. Trimming pared 7 bases from V and 0 bases from J, leaving 10 bases between. Germline V gene lookup returns CDR1 SNHLY and CDR2 FYNNEI. The CDR3 loop reads CASTGLRSGNTIYF. Here the CDR3 DNA reads TGTGCCAGCACGGGACTCCGCTCTGGAAACACCATATATTTT.

This clonotype was counted only a few times. The rearrangement links TRBV2 to TRBJ2-3, with a tentative D call TRBD2 (5 bases). The V and J ends lost 2 bases and 1 base respectively, with 7 bases between them. Germline V gene sequence: CDR1 SNHLY, CDR2 FYNNEI. This CDR3 spans 14 amino acids. The CDR3 nucleotides are TGTGCCAGCAGTGAATCCGGGGGCACAGATACGCAGTATTTT. Its translation is CASSESGGTDTQYF.

The gene calls are TRBV7-9 and TRBJ1-1, with TRBD1 matching over 11 bases. Germline assignment: CDR1 SEHNR and CDR2 FQNEAQ (reference sequence). The CDR3 consists of 16 residues. The V segment lost 5 bases and the J segment 0 bases; nucleotides outside the gene matches: 5. CDR3 nucleotide sequence: TGTGCCAGCAGCCCCCCGGGACAGGGGGTGAACACTGAAGCTTTCTTT. This gives the protein CASSPPGQGVNTEAFF.

The table lists this clonotype with many counts. This rearrangement joins TRBV5-1 to TRBJ2-5, with a possible D match to TRBD1 (5 bases). This CDR3 region has 17 residues. V was pared by 0 bases and J by 2 bases, with 17 bases between. CDR1 and CDR2 from the germline V gene are SGHRS and YFSETQ. The CDR3 sequence is CASSLGPQGAEQETQYF. CDR3 nucleotides: TGCGCCAGCAGCTTGGGGCCACAAGGGGCGGAACAAGAGACCCAGTACTTC.

This clonotype was detected ten times or more. The gene calls are TRBV20-1 and TRBJ1-1, with a possible D match to TRBD1 (5 bases). The CDR3 runs 17 residues. V dropped 0 bases and J dropped 1 base, with 18 bases sitting between them. Germline V gene data show CDR1 as DFQATT and CDR2 as SNEGSKA (reference sequence). The CDR3 loop reads CSARDPRVRVTNTEAFF. The CDR3 DNA is TGCAGTGCTAGAGATCCGCGGGTCAGGGTCACGAACACTGAAGCTTTCTTT.

The DNA of the CDR3 is TGTGCCAGCAGCTTACGTAGGGGCGGAAACACCATATATTTT. Amino acids: CASSLRRGGNTIYF. The genes are TRBV7-9 and TRBJ1-3; D might be TRBD1 (5 bases). The CDR3 has 14 residues. V lost 2 bases to trimming and J lost 4 bases, with 9 bases between them. The germline V gene has CDR1 SEHNR and CDR2 FQNEAQ (reference sequence).

This clonotype appeared many times. The chain is built from TRBV7-6 and TRBJ1-6, with D possibly being TRBD1 (5 bases). The CDR3 totals 17 residues. The germline V gene has CDR1 SGHVS and CDR2 FNYEAQ. Trimming left V 1 base short and J 8 bases short, with 18 bases between. CDR3 DNA: TGTGCCAGCAGCTTAGAGGCGGGCTCGGGGGGGGATTCACCCCTCCACTTT. This translates into CASSLEAGSGGDSPLHF.

Ten or more counts support this clonotype. The chain uses TRBV28 and TRBJ1-4; 9 positions match TRBD1. The V and J ends lost 6 bases and 3 bases, in that order; junction bases with no gene match: 11. CDR3 length: 17 amino acids. Germline V gene sequence: CDR1 MDHEN, CDR2 SYDVKM. CDR3 nucleotides: TGTGCCAGCAGCCATAAACAGGGGGCACGGGCTAATGAAAAACTGTTTTTT. Translation gives CASSHKQGARANEKLFF. Looking up the rest from reference TRBV28 and TRBJ1-4 gives the full variable domain: DVKVTQSSRYLVKRTGEKVFLECVQDMDHENMFWYRQDPGLGLRLIYFSYDVKMKEKGDIPEGYSVSREKKERFSLILESASTNQTSMYLCASSHKQGARANEKLFFGSGTQLSVL.

This clonotype has ten or more counts. The V gene is TRBV6-2 or TRBV6-3, the J gene TRBJ2-2; no definite D call. V was trimmed by 8 bases and J by 4 bases, leaving 5 bases between them. The CDR3 consists of 11 residues. Germline loops: CDR1 MNHEY, CDR2 SVGEGT. CDR3 sequence reads: CASATTGELFF. The CDR3 bases are TGTGCCAGCGCAACCACCGGGGAGCTGTTTTTT.

This clonotype came up a few times. The rearrangement joins TRBV6-6 to TRBJ2-2; D is undetermined. Trimming removed 5 bases from V and 4 bases from J, with 14 bases in between. This CDR3 is built from 15 residues. CDR1 is MNHNY, CDR2 SVGAGI, per germline (reference sequence). The CDR3 DNA reads as TGTGCCAGCAGTCCTGCGACCCGGAGCACCGGGGAGCTGTTTTTT. This codes for CASSPATRSTGELFF.

This clonotype was seen ten or more times. The rearrangement joins TRBV20-1 to TRBJ2-3, with TRBD2 identical over 13 bases. The V gene end was trimmed by 3 bases and the J gene end by 4 bases; junction bases not matched to a gene: 4. In germline, CDR1 is DFQATT, CDR2 SNEGSKA (reference sequence). The CDR3 covers 15 residues. The CDR3 protein is CSARGTSGNPDTQYF. Written as DNA, the CDR3 is TGCAGTGCTAGGGGGACTAGCGGGAATCCAGATACGCAGTATTTT.

The table lists this clonotype with many counts. This chain uses TRBV6-5 with TRBJ2-5; 8 bases are shared with TRBD1. V lost 6 bases to trimming and J lost 2 bases; unmatched junction nucleotides: 2. Germline CDR1 and CDR2: MNHEY and SVGAGI. There are 13 residues in the CDR3. The CDR3 sequence is CASSGTGQETQYF. CDR3 nucleotides: TGTGCCAGCAGCGGGACAGGACAAGAGACCCAGTACTTC.

This clonotype has a handful of counts. This rearrangement joins TRBV1 to TRBJ1-5; the DNA was not used to check the table's D call, TRBD1. TRBV1 represents a pseudogene. The CDR3 contains 17 residues. The CDR3 protein is CTSSQDCGGRKVQPQLF. CDR3 DNA sequence: TGCACCAGCAGCCAAGATTGTGGGGGGCGCAAGGTTCAGCCCCAGCTTTTT.

A few counts support this clonotype. The V and J genes are TRBV4-2 and TRBJ1-2; no clear D. CDR3 length: 16 residues. V was clipped by 2 bases and J by 0 bases, with 13 bases between them. Germline V gene data show CDR1 as LGHNA and CDR2 as YNFKEQ. DNA for the CDR3: TGTGCCAGCAGCCAACCCCTCCTGCAGGCTAACTATGGCTACACCTTC. It codes for CASSQPLLQANYGYTF.

The table lists this clonotype with many counts. This chain uses TRBV4-2 with TRBJ2-1; TRBD1 agrees at 8 bases. The CDR3 totals 15 residues. Germline trimming cut 0 bases from V and 5 bases from J; bases unmatched to any gene: 3. CDR1 is LGHNA, CDR2 YNFKEQ, per germline. The CDR3 sequence: CASSQETGAHNEQFF. The CDR3 DNA is TGTGCCAGCAGCCAAGAGACAGGGGCACACAATGAGCAGTTCTTC.